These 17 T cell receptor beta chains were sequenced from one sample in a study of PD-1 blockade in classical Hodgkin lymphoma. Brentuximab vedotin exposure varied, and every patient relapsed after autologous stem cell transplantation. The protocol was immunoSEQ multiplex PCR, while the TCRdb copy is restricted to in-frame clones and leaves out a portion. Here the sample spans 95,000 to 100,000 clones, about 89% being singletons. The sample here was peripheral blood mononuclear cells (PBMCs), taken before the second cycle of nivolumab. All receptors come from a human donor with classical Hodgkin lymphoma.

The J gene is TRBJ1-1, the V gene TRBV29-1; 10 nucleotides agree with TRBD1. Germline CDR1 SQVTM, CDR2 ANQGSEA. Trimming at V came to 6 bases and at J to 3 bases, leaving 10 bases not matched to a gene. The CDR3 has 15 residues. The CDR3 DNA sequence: TGCAGCGTGTGCCCCCCGGGACAGGGGTACACTGAAGCTTTCTTT. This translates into CSVCPPGQGYTEAFF.

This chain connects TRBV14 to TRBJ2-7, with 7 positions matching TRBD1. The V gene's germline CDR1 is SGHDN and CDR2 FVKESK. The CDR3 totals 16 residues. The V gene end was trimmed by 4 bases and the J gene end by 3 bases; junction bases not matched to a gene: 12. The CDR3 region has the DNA TGTGCCAGCAGCCCATTCCCGGGACAGATATTCTACGAGCAGTACTTC. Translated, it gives CASSPFPGQIFYEQYF.

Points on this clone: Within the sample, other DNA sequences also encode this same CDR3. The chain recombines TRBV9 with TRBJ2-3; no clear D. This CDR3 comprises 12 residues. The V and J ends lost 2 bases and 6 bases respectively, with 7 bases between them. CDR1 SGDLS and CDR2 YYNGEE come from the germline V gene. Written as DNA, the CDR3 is TGTGCCAGCAGCGTTGACCGGGATACGCAGTATTTT. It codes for CASSVDRDTQYF.

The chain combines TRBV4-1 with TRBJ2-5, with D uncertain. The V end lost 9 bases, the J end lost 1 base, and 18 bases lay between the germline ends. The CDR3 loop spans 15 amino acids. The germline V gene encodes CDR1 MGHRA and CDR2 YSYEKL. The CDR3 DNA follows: TGCGCCAGTCGGCCCCTTGACGGATCCCAAGAGACCCAGTACTTC. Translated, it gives CASRPLDGSQETQYF.

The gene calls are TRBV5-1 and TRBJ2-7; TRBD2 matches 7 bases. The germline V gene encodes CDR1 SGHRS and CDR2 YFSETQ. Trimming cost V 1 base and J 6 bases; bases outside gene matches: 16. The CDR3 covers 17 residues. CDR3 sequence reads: CASSLPDGRGSWGEQYF. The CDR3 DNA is TGCGCCAGCAGCTTGCCAGACGGGCGGGGGTCTTGGGGCGAGCAGTACTTC.

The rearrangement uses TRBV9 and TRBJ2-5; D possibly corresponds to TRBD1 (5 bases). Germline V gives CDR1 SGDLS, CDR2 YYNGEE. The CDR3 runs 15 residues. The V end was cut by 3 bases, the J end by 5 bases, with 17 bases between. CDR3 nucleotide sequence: TGTGCCAGCAGCGGCTCCGGGCAGGGCGAGGAGACCCAGTACTTC. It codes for CASSGSGQGEETQYF.

The CDR3 DNA is TGTGCCAGCAGCGGCGGGGATTACAATGAGCAGTTCTTC. Translating it yields CASSGGDYNEQFF. The chain carries TRBV9 and TRBJ2-1, with D possibly being TRBD2 (6 bases). V lost 3 bases to trimming and J lost 4 bases, with 8 bases between them. CDR1 and CDR2 from the germline V gene are SGDLS and YYNGEE. The CDR3 runs 13 residues. Full variable domain (remainder filled in from reference TRBV9 and TRBJ2-1): DSGVTQTPKHLITATGQRVTLRCSPRSGDLSVYWYQQSLDQGLQFLIQYYNGEERAKGNILERFSAQQFPDLHSELNLSSLELGDSALYFCASSGGDYNEQFFGPGTRLTVL.

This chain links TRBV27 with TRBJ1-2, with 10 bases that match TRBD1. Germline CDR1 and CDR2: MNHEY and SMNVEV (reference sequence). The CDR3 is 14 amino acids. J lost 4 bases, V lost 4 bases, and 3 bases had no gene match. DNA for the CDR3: TGTGCCAGCAGTTGGACAGGGGGAGGCTATGGCTACACCTTC. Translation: CASSWTGGGYGYTF.

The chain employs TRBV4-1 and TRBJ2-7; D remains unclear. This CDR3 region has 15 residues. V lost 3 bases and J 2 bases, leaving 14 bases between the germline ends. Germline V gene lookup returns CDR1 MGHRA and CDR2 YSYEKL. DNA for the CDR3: TGCGCCAGCAGCCAGGCTACGGGCCAAACCTACGAGCAGTACTTC. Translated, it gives CASSQATGQTYEQYF.

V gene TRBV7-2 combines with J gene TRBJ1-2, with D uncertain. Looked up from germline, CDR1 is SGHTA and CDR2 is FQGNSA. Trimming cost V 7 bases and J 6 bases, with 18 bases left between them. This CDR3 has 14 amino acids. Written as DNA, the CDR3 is TGTGCCAGCACCCACGATCCCTACGTGGATGGCTACACCTTC. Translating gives CASTHDPYVDGYTF.

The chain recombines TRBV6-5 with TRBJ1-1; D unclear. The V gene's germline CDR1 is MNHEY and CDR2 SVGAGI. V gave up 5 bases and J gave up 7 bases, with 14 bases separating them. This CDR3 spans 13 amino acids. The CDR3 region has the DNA TGTGCCAGCAGTCGCAAAACCGGATATGAAGCTTTCTTT. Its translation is CASSRKTGYEAFF.

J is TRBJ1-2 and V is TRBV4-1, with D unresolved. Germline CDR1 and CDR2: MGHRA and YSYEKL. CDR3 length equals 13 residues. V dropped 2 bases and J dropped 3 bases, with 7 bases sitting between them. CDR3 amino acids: CASSQYKDYGYTF. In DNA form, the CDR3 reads TGCGCCAGCAGCCAATATAAGGACTATGGCTACACCTTC.

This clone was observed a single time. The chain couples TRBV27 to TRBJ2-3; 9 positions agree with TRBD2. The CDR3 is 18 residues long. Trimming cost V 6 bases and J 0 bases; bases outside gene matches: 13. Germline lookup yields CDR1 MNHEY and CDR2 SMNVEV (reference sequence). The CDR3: CASSLAGDTLGSTDTQYF. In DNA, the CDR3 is TGTGCCAGCAGCTTAGCGGGGGACACCCTTGGGAGCACAGATACGCAGTATTTT.

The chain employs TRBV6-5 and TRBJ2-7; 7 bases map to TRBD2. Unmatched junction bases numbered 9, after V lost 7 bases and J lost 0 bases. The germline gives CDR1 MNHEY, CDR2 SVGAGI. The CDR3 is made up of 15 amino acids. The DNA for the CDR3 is TGTGCCAGCATCTCTTCCGGGGGGAGCTCCTACGAGCAGTACTTC. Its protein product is CASISSGGSSYEQYF.

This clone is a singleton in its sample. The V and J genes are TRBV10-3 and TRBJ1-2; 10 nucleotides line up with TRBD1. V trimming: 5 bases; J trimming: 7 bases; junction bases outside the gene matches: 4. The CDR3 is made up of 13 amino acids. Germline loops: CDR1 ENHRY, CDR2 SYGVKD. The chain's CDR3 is CAISSGTGVGYTF. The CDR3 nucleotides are TGTGCCATCAGTTCCGGGACAGGGGTTGGCTACACCTTC.

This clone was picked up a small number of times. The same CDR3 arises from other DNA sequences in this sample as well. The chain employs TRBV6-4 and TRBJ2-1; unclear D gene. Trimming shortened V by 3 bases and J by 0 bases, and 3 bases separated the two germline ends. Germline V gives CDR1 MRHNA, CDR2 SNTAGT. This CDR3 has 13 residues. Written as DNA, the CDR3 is TGTGCCAGCAGTGAGGACTCCTACAATGAGCAGTTCTTC. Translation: CASSEDSYNEQFF.

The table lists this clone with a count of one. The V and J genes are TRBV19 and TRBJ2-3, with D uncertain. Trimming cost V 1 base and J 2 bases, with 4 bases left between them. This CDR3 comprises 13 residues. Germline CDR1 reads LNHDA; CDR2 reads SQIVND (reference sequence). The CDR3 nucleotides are TGTGCCAGTAGTATAGCCGACACAGATACGCAGTATTTT. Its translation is CASSIADTDTQYF.